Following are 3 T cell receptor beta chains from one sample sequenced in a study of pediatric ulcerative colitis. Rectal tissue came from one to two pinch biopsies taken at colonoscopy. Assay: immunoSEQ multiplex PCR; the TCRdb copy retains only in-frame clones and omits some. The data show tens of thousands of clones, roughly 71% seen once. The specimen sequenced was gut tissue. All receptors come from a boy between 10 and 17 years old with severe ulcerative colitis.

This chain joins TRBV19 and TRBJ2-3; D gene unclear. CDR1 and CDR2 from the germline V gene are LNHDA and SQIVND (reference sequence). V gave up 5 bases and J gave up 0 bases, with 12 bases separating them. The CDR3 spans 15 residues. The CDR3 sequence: CASSSGYASTDTQYF. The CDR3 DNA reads TGTGCCAGTAGTTCTGGTTATGCTAGCACAGATACGCAGTATTTT.

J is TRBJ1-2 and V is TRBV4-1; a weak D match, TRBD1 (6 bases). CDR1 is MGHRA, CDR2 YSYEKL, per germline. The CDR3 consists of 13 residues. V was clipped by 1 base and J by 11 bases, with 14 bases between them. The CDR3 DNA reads TGCGCCAGCAGCCAAGTTGACAGGAGATATTACACCTTC. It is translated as CASSQVDRRYYTF.

DNA for the CDR3: TGTGCCAGCAGCCACGTGGGGTGGGGTCCCACAGATACGCAGTATTTT. Translated, it gives CASSHVGWGPTDTQYF. The chain carries TRBV14 and TRBJ2-3; D is unresolved. Germline CDR1 and CDR2: SGHDN and FVKESK. This CDR3 region has 16 residues. The V gene lost 3 bases and the J gene lost 2 bases, with 15 bases spanning the gap.